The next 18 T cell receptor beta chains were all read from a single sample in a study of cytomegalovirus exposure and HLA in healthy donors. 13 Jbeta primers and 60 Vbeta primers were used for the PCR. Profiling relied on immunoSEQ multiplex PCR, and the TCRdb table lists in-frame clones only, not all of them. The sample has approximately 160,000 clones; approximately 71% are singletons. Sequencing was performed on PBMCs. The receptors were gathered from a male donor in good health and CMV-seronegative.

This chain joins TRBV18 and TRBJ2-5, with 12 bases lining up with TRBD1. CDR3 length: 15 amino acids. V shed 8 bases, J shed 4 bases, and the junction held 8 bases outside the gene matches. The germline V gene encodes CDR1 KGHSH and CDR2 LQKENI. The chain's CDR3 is CASITGTGGRETQYF. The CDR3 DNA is TGTGCCAGCATCACGGGGACAGGGGGCCGAGAGACCCAGTACTTC.

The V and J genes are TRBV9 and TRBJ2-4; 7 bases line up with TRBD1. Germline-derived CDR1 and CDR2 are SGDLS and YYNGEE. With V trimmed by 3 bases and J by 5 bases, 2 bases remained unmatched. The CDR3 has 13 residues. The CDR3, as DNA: TGTGCCAGCAGCGCCGGGACAGAAAACATTCAGTACTTC. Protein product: CASSAGTENIQYF.

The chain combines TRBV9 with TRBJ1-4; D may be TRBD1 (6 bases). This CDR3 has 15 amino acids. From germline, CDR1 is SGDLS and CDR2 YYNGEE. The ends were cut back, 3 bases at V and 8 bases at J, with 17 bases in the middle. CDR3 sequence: CASSAQTGVSEKLFF. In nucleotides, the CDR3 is TGTGCCAGCAGCGCCCAGACAGGAGTTTCCGAAAAACTGTTTTTT.

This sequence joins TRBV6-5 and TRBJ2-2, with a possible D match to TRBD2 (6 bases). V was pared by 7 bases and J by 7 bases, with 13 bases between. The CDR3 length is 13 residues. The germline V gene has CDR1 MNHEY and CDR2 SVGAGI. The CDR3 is CASTSPGGGELFF. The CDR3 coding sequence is TGTGCCAGCACCTCACCCGGGGGCGGGGAGCTGTTTTTT.

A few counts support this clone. In nucleotides, the CDR3 is TGCAGTGCTTTCGAGTTGGATGGCTACACCTTC. Its protein product is CSAFELDGYTF. This chain connects TRBV20-1 to TRBJ1-2; D unclear. The V end lost 5 bases, the J end lost 6 bases, and 10 bases lay between the germline ends. Germline V gives CDR1 DFQATT, CDR2 SNEGSKA (reference sequence). This CDR3 comprises 11 residues.

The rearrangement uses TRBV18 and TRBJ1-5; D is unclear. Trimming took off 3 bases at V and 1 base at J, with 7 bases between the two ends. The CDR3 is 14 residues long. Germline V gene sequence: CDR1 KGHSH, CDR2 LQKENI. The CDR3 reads CASSPVASNQPQHF. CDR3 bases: TGTGCCAGCTCACCGGTAGCGAGCAATCAGCCCCAGCATTTT.

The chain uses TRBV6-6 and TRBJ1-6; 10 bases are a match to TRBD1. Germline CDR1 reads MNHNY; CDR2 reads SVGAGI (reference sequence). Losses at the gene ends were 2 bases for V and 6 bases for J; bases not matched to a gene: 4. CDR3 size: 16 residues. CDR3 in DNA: TGTGCCAGCAGTTACGACCGGACAGGGGGTAATTCACCCCTCCACTTT. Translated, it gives CASSYDRTGGNSPLHF.

The CDR3 spells CASSPGLAEQFF. The CDR3 region has the DNA TGTGCCAGCAGCCCAGGCCTAGCGGAGCAGTTCTTC. The V and J genes are TRBV5-6 and TRBJ2-1; perhaps TRBD2 as D (6 bases). Germline-derived CDR1 and CDR2 are SGHDT and YYEEEE. Trimming removed 4 bases from V and 10 bases from J, with 12 bases in between. This CDR3 is built from 12 residues. The full variable domain, rest sourced from reference TRBV5-6 and TRBJ2-1, is DAGVTQSPTHLIKTRGQQVTLRCSPKSGHDTVSWYQQALGQGPQFIFQYYEEEERQRGNFPDRFSGHQFPNYSSELNVNALLLGDSALYLCASSPGLAEQFFGPGTRLTVL.

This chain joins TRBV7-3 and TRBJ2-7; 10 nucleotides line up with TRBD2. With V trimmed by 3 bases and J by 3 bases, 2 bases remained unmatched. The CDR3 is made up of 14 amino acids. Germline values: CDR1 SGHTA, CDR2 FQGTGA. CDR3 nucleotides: TGTGCCAGCAGCTTTACTAGCGGGAACTACGAGCAGTACTTC. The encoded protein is CASSFTSGNYEQYF.

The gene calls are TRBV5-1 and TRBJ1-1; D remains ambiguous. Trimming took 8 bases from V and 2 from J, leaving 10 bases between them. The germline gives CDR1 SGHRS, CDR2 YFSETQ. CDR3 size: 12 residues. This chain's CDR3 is CASRTDNTEAFF. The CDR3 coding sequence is TGCGCCAGTCGCACAGATAACACTGAAGCTTTCTTT.

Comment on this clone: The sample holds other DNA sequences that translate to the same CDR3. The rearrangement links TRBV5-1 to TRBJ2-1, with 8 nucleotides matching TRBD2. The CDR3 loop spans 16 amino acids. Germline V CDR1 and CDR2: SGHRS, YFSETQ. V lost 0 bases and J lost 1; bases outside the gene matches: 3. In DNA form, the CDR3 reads TGCGCCAGCAGCTTGGGGCTAGCGGGTTCCTACAATGAGCAGTTCTTC. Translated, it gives CASSLGLAGSYNEQFF.

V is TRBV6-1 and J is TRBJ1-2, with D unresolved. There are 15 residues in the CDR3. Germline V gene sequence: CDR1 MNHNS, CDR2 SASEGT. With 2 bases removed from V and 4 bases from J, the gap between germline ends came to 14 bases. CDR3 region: CASSETMSSVYGYTF. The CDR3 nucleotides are TGTGCCAGCAGTGAAACTATGTCTTCGGTCTATGGCTACACCTTC.

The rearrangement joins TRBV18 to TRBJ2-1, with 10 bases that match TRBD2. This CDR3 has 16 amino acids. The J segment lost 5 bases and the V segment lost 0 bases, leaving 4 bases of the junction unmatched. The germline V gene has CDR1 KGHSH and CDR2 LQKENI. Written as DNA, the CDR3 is TGTGCCAGCTCACCACCGAGCGGGAGGGCCCACAATGAGCAGTTCTTC. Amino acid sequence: CASSPPSGRAHNEQFF.

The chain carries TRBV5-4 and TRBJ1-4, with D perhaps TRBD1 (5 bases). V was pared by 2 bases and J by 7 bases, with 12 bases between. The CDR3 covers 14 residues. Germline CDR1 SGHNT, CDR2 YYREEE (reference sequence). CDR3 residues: CASSLGVKGEKLFF. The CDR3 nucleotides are TGTGCCAGCAGCTTAGGGGTAAAAGGTGAAAAACTGTTTTTT. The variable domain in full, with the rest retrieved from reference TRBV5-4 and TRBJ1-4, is ETGVTQSPTHLIKTRGQQVTLRCSSQSGHNTVSWYQQALGQGPQFIFQYYREEENGRGNFPPRFSGLQFPNYSSELNVNALELDDSALYLCASSLGVKGEKLFFGSGTQLSVL.

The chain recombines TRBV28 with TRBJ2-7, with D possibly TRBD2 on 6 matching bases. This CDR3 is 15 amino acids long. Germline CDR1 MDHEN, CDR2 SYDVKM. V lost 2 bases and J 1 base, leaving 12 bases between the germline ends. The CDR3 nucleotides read TGTGCCAGCAGTTTAGCGGCTAGCGCTTCCTACGAGCAGTACTTC. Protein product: CASSLAASASYEQYF.

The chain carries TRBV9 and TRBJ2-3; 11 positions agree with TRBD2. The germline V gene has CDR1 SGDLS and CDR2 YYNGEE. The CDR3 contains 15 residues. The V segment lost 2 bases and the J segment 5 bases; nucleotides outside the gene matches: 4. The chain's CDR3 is CASSVTSGVRDTQYF. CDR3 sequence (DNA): TGTGCCAGCAGCGTGACTAGCGGGGTTAGAGATACGCAGTATTTT.

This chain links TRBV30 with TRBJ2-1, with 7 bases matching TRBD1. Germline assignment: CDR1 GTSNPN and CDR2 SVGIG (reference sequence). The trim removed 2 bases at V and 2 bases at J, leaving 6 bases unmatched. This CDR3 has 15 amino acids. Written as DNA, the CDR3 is TGTGCCTGGAGTAGGGGGCACCCTACCTACAATGAGCAGTTCTTC. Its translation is CAWSRGHPTYNEQFF.

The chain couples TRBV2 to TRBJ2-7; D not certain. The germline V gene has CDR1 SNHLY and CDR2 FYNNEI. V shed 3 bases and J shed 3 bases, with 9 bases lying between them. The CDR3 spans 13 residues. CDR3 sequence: CASSDQANYEQYF. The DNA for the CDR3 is TGTGCCAGCAGTGACCAGGCTAACTACGAGCAGTACTTC.